This T cell receptor (beta chain) emerged from a study of beta chain features in type 1 diabetes. Study-level results: TCRB CDR3 length was moderately but significantly reduced in all four CD4+ subsets of Type 1 diabetes patients.

This CDR3 contains 16 residues. Sequenced material consisted of expressed TCRB transcripts (all of the isolated RNA was reverse transcribed). The method was immunoSEQ multiplex PCR; TCRdb's version includes in-frame clones alone and lacks a portion of them. This sample has under 300,000 clones, with under 13% found just once. A CD45RO/CCR7/CD25/CD127/CD95/CD27 panel sorted naive, central memory, regulatory and stem cell-like memory CD4+ cells. With respect to this clone: The antigen remains undetermined.

The source material was naive CD4+ T cells from blood. The gene calls are TRBV21-1 and TRBJ1-4; the table's D call TRBD1 went unverified against the DNA. TRBV21-1 is noted as a pseudogene. This clonotype originated in a man younger than 45 with type 1 diabetes. CDR3 sequence reads: CASPWKTAATNEKLFF. DNA for the CDR3: TGTGCCAGCCCGTGGAAGACAGCTGCAACTAATGAAAAACTGTTTTTT.